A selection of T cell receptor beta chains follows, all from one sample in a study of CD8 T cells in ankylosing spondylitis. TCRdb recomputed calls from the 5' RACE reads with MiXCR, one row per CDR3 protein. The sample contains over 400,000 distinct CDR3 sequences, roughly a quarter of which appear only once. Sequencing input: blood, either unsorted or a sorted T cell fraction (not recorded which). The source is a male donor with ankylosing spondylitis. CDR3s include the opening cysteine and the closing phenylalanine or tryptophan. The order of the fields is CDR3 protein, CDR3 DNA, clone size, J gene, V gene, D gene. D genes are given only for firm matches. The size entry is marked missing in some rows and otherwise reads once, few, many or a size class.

cdr3_aa: CASSFGLAGVEQFF
cdr3_nt: TGCGCCAGCAGCTTCGGACTAGCGGGAGTTGAGCAGTTCTTC
clone_size: many
j_call: TRBJ2-1
v_call: TRBV5-1
d_call: TRBD2

cdr3_aa: CSASGTSESSYEQYF
cdr3_nt: TGCAGTGCTAGCGGGACTAGCGAGAGCTCCTACGAGCAGTACTTC
clone_size: -
j_call: TRBJ2-7
v_call: TRBV20-1
d_call: TRBD2

cdr3_aa: CSARRVSSYNEQFF
cdr3_nt: TGCAGTGCTAGACGGGTCTCCTCCTACAATGAGCAGTTCTTC
clone_size: -
j_call: TRBJ2-1
v_call: TRBV20-1
d_call: -

cdr3_aa: CSAQGHPNYGYTF
cdr3_nt: TGCAGTGCGCAGGGACATCCTAACTATGGCTACACCTTC
clone_size: -
j_call: TRBJ1-2
v_call: TRBV20-1
d_call: -

cdr3_aa: CASSRNGAGQPQHF
cdr3_nt: TGTGCCAGCAGTCGGAACGGAGCGGGTCAGCCCCAGCATTTT
clone_size: -
j_call: TRBJ1-5
v_call: TRBV27
d_call: -

cdr3_aa: CAISSDISSNQPQHF
cdr3_nt: TGTGCCATCAGTTCAGACATCTCTAGCAATCAGCCCCAGCATTTT
clone_size: -
j_call: TRBJ1-5
v_call: TRBV10-3
d_call: -

cdr3_aa: CASSQETGVGYGYTF
cdr3_nt: TGCGCCAGCAGCCAAGAAACAGGGGTAGGCTATGGCTACACCTTC
clone_size: -
j_call: TRBJ1-2
v_call: TRBV4-1
d_call: TRBD1

cdr3_aa: CASSWGQGSYNEQFF
cdr3_nt: TGTGCCAGCAGCTGGGGACAGGGCTCCTACAATGAGCAGTTCTTC
clone_size: -
j_call: TRBJ2-1
v_call: TRBV11-2
d_call: TRBD1

cdr3_aa: CASRGDSSNQPQHF
cdr3_nt: TGTGCCAGCAGGGGAGACAGTTCCAATCAGCCCCAGCATTTT
clone_size: -
j_call: TRBJ1-5
v_call: TRBV12-3/TRBV12-4
d_call: -

cdr3_aa: CASSSILAGAGANVLTF
cdr3_nt: TGCGCCAGCAGCTCAATACTAGCGGGAGCTGGGGCCAACGTCCTGACTTTC
clone_size: -
j_call: TRBJ2-6
v_call: TRBV5-1
d_call: TRBD2

cdr3_aa: CSVEDFRVGETQYF
cdr3_nt: TGCAGCGTTGAAGATTTCAGGGTGGGAGAGACCCAGTACTTC
clone_size: few
j_call: TRBJ2-5
v_call: TRBV29-1
d_call: -

cdr3_aa: CASKDNLYNEQFF
cdr3_nt: TGTGCCAGCAAAGATAACTTGTACAATGAGCAGTTCTTC
clone_size: -
j_call: TRBJ2-1
v_call: TRBV12-3/TRBV12-4
d_call: -

cdr3_aa: CATSDARSSGRASTGELFF
cdr3_nt: TGTGCCACCAGTGATGCCCGTTCGAGCGGGAGGGCCAGCACCGGGGAGCTGTTTTTT
clone_size: few
j_call: TRBJ2-2
v_call: TRBV24-1
d_call: TRBD2

cdr3_aa: CASSLLASPTSYNEQFF
cdr3_nt: TGCGCCAGCAGCTTGCTCGCTAGTCCTACTTCCTACAATGAGCAGTTCTTC
clone_size: -
j_call: TRBJ2-1
v_call: TRBV5-1
d_call: -

cdr3_aa: CASSLGPSGSADTQYF
cdr3_nt: TGCGCCAGCAGCTTGGGTCCTAGCGGGAGTGCAGATACGCAGTATTTT
clone_size: few
j_call: TRBJ2-3
v_call: TRBV5-1
d_call: TRBD2

cdr3_aa: CASSESIRGANTEAFF
cdr3_nt: TGCGCCAGCAGTGAGTCGATTCGGGGGGCGAACACTGAAGCTTTCTTT
clone_size: once
j_call: TRBJ1-1
v_call: TRBV10-2
d_call: -

cdr3_aa: CSASPREDGYTF
cdr3_nt: TGCAGTGCTAGCCCCAGGGAAGACGGCTACACCTTC
clone_size: -
j_call: TRBJ1-2
v_call: TRBV20-1
d_call: -

cdr3_aa: CASSIQGNTDTQYF
cdr3_nt: TGTGCCAGTAGTATTCAGGGGAATACAGATACGCAGTATTTT
clone_size: -
j_call: TRBJ2-3
v_call: TRBV19
d_call: -

cdr3_aa: CASSRGTGEDQPQHF
cdr3_nt: TGCGCCAGCAGCAGAGGGACAGGGGAGGATCAGCCCCAGCATTTT
clone_size: few
j_call: TRBJ1-5
v_call: TRBV5-1
d_call: TRBD1

cdr3_aa: CASSLAISNEQFF
cdr3_nt: TGTGCCAGCAGCTTAGCTATCAGCAATGAGCAGTTCTTC
clone_size: -
j_call: TRBJ2-1
v_call: TRBV7-6
d_call: -

cdr3_aa: CAWSETPQETQYF
cdr3_nt: TGTGCCTGGAGTGAGACGCCCCAAGAGACCCAGTACTTC
clone_size: once
j_call: TRBJ2-5
v_call: TRBV30
d_call: -

cdr3_aa: CASSTSDYESYNEQFF
cdr3_nt: TGTGCCAGTAGCACGTCGGACTATGAATCCTACAATGAGCAGTTCTTC
clone_size: -
j_call: TRBJ2-1
v_call: TRBV19
d_call: -

cdr3_aa: CASSSPGRDYGYTF
cdr3_nt: TGTGCCAGCAGTTCCCCGGGACGGGACTATGGCTACACCTTC
clone_size: -
j_call: TRBJ1-2
v_call: TRBV27
d_call: -

cdr3_aa: CASSRPREKLFF
cdr3_nt: TGTGCCAGCAGCCGGCCTCGAGAAAAACTGTTTTTT
clone_size: few
j_call: TRBJ1-4
v_call: TRBV7-2
d_call: -

cdr3_aa: CASNSRGPAGTGELFF
cdr3_nt: TGTGCCAGCAATTCTCGGGGGCCAGCGGGCACCGGGGAGCTGTTTTTT
clone_size: -
j_call: TRBJ2-2
v_call: TRBV2
d_call: -

cdr3_aa: CSALAPIEHTEAFF
cdr3_nt: TGCAGTGCTTTAGCCCCCATAGAACACACTGAAGCTTTCTTT
clone_size: -
j_call: TRBJ1-1
v_call: TRBV20-1
d_call: -

cdr3_aa: CASSQWDRGSGANVLTF
cdr3_nt: TGCGCCAGCAGCCAATGGGACAGGGGCTCTGGGGCCAACGTCCTGACTTTC
clone_size: -
j_call: TRBJ2-6
v_call: TRBV4-1
d_call: TRBD1

cdr3_aa: CASSLGSGQSGGYTF
cdr3_nt: TGTGCCAGCAGCTTGGGGTCGGGACAGTCTGGCGGCTACACCTTC
clone_size: -
j_call: TRBJ1-2
v_call: TRBV5-4
d_call: TRBD1

cdr3_aa: CASSYRSDGSGNTIYF
cdr3_nt: TGTGCCAGCAGTTACCGCTCGGACGGCTCTGGAAACACCATATATTTT
clone_size: few
j_call: TRBJ1-3
v_call: TRBV6-5
d_call: -

cdr3_aa: CASSLRGTGTFEAFF
cdr3_nt: TGTGCCAGCAGCTTAAGGGGGACAGGGACCTTTGAAGCTTTCTTT
clone_size: many
j_call: TRBJ1-1
v_call: TRBV7-2
d_call: TRBD1

cdr3_aa: CSARTIGARGLSNSPLHF
cdr3_nt: TGCAGTGCTAGAACAATCGGGGCGAGGGGCCTTAGCAATTCACCCCTCCACTTT
clone_size: -
j_call: TRBJ1-6
v_call: TRBV20-1
d_call: -

cdr3_aa: CATSRVQGNSNQPQHF
cdr3_nt: TGTGCCACCAGCAGAGTTCAGGGAAATAGCAATCAGCCCCAGCATTTT
clone_size: -
j_call: TRBJ1-5
v_call: TRBV15
d_call: -

cdr3_aa: CSARDWREVTLHF
cdr3_nt: TGCAGTGCTAGAGATTGGAGAGAGGTGACACTCCACTTT
clone_size: once
j_call: TRBJ1-6
v_call: TRBV20-1
d_call: -

cdr3_aa: CASSQSGRTSYEQYF
cdr3_nt: TGTGCCAGCAGCCAAAGCGGGCGGACCTCCTACGAGCAGTACTTC
clone_size: few
j_call: TRBJ2-7
v_call: TRBV3-1
d_call: -

cdr3_aa: CASSQDLAGHGYTF
cdr3_nt: TGTGCCAGCAGCCAAGATCTAGCCGGGCACGGCTACACCTTC
clone_size: -
j_call: TRBJ1-2
v_call: TRBV3-1
d_call: -

cdr3_aa: CATSDFPLDSNEQFF
cdr3_nt: TGTGCCACCAGTGATTTCCCTCTAGACAGCAATGAGCAGTTCTTC
clone_size: few
j_call: TRBJ2-1
v_call: TRBV24-1
d_call: -

cdr3_aa: CASSQGDRGDTQYF
cdr3_nt: TGTGCCAGCAGCCAAGGTGACAGAGGAGATACGCAGTATTTT
clone_size: -
j_call: TRBJ2-3
v_call: TRBV4-2
d_call: -

cdr3_aa: CSALLGLSYEQYF
cdr3_nt: TGCAGTGCTTTACTGGGACTATCCTACGAGCAGTACTTC
clone_size: few
j_call: TRBJ2-7
v_call: TRBV20-1
d_call: TRBD2

cdr3_aa: CSGRVFGSEAFF
cdr3_nt: TGCAGCGGCAGGGTTTTTGGATCTGAAGCTTTCTTT
clone_size: -
j_call: TRBJ1-1
v_call: TRBV29-1
d_call: -

cdr3_aa: CSVGRDPGDTQYF
cdr3_nt: TGCAGCGTTGGTCGGGACCCCGGAGATACGCAGTATTTT
clone_size: -
j_call: TRBJ2-3
v_call: TRBV29-1
d_call: -

cdr3_aa: CASTDRRAGETQYF
cdr3_nt: TGCGCCAGCACCGATAGGAGGGCTGGAGAGACCCAGTACTTC
clone_size: -
j_call: TRBJ2-5
v_call: TRBV5-1
d_call: -

cdr3_aa: CASSGRGVDTGELFF
cdr3_nt: TGTGCCAGCAGTGGCAGGGGTGTGGACACCGGGGAGCTGTTTTTT
clone_size: -
j_call: TRBJ2-2
v_call: TRBV6-1
d_call: -

cdr3_aa: CASSPRSGTGGGYTF
cdr3_nt: TGTGCCAGCAGCCCTAGATCCGGGACAGGGGGCGGCTACACCTTC
clone_size: -
j_call: TRBJ1-2
v_call: TRBV9
d_call: TRBD1

cdr3_aa: CASSGGEGVKGYTF
cdr3_nt: TGTGCCAGCAGTGGGGGAGAGGGAGTGAAGGGCTACACCTTC
clone_size: -
j_call: TRBJ1-2
v_call: TRBV2
d_call: -

cdr3_aa: CSARTGTPRGYTF
cdr3_nt: TGCAGTGCTAGGACAGGGACGCCCCGTGGCTACACCTTC
clone_size: few
j_call: TRBJ1-2
v_call: TRBV20-1
d_call: TRBD1

cdr3_aa: CASRDTNRGDTGELFF
cdr3_nt: TGCGCCAGCAGGGACACTAATAGGGGGGACACCGGGGAGCTGTTTTTT
clone_size: -
j_call: TRBJ2-2
v_call: TRBV5-1
d_call: -

cdr3_aa: CSPAQVASGRRLNEQFF
cdr3_nt: TGCAGTCCGGCCCAAGTGGCTAGCGGGAGACGATTGAATGAGCAGTTCTTC
clone_size: -
j_call: TRBJ2-1
v_call: TRBV20-1
d_call: TRBD2

cdr3_aa: CSARVWEIEETQYF
cdr3_nt: TGCAGTGCTAGGGTGTGGGAAATTGAAGAGACCCAGTACTTC
clone_size: -
j_call: TRBJ2-5
v_call: TRBV20-1
d_call: -

cdr3_aa: CATSRAGQGNTEAFF
cdr3_nt: TGTGCCACCAGCAGAGCGGGACAGGGGAACACTGAAGCTTTCTTT
clone_size: -
j_call: TRBJ1-1
v_call: TRBV15
d_call: TRBD1

cdr3_aa: CASSLAGATGGYGYTF
cdr3_nt: TGTGCCAGCAGCTTAGCGGGTGCGACAGGCGGCTATGGCTACACCTTC
clone_size: few
j_call: TRBJ1-2
v_call: TRBV7-9
d_call: -

cdr3_aa: CATSGQGAWNTEAFF
cdr3_nt: TGTGCCACCTCGGGACAGGGGGCTTGGAACACTGAAGCTTTCTTT
clone_size: -
j_call: TRBJ1-1
v_call: TRBV2
d_call: TRBD1

cdr3_aa: CREGHAGYTF
cdr3_nt: TGCAGGGAGGGGCATGCTGGCTACACCTTC
clone_size: -
j_call: TRBJ1-2
v_call: TRBV20-1
d_call: -

cdr3_aa: CASSEYGTREQYF
cdr3_nt: TGTGCCAGCAGTGAATATGGGACACGGGAGCAGTACTTC
clone_size: -
j_call: TRBJ2-7
v_call: TRBV25-1
d_call: -

cdr3_aa: CASSPSPDGNQPQHF
cdr3_nt: TGTGCCAGCAGTCCCAGCCCCGACGGCAATCAGCCCCAGCATTTT
clone_size: -
j_call: TRBJ1-5
v_call: TRBV3-1
d_call: -

cdr3_aa: CASSSRTYNEQFF
cdr3_nt: TGCGCCAGCAGCTCAAGGACTTACAATGAGCAGTTCTTC
clone_size: few
j_call: TRBJ2-1
v_call: TRBV5-1
d_call: -

cdr3_aa: CASRIMDRSYGYTF
cdr3_nt: TGTGCCAGCAGAATAATGGACAGGAGCTATGGCTACACCTTC
clone_size: few
j_call: TRBJ1-2
v_call: TRBV12-3/TRBV12-4
d_call: TRBD1

cdr3_aa: CASSLNPGQGGGYTF
cdr3_nt: TGTGCCAGCAGTTTAAACCCCGGGCAGGGAGGAGGCTACACCTTC
clone_size: -
j_call: TRBJ1-2
v_call: TRBV12-3/TRBV12-4
d_call: -